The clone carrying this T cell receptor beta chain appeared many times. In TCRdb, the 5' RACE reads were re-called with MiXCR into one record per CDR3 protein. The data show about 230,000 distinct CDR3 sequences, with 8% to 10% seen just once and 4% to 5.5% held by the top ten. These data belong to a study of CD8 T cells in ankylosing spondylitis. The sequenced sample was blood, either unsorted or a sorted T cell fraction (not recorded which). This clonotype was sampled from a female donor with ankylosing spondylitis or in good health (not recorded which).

CDR3 DNA sequence: TGTGCCAGCAGTTTGACACCGGCCGACCTAAATGAGCAGTTCTTC. Protein product: CASSLTPADLNEQFF. The chain employs TRBV12-3 or TRBV12-4 and TRBJ2-1; D gene ambiguous. V lost 3 bases to trimming and J lost 7 bases, with 16 bases between them. This CDR3 contains 15 residues.